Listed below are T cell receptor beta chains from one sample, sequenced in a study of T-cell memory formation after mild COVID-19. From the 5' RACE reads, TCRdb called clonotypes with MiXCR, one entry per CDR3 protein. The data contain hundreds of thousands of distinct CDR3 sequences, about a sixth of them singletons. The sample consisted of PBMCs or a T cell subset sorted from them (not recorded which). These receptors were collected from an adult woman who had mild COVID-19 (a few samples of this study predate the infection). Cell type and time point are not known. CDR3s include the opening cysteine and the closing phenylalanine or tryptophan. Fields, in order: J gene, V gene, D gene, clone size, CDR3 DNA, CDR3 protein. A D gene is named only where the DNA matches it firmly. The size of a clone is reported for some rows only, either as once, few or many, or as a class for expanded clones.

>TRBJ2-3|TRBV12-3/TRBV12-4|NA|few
TGTGCCAGCAGGAATACAGGTTCCGCAGATACGCAGTATTTT
CASRNTGSADTQYF
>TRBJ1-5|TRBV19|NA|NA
TGTGCCAGTATTGGCAACAGGGTTTACAATCAGCCCCAGCATTTT
CASIGNRVYNQPQHF
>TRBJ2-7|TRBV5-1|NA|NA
TGCGCCAGCAGCTTGGCTTTCGGGGGATCCTCCTACGAGCAGTACTTC
CASSLAFGGSSYEQYF
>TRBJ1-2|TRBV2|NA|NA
TGTGCCAGCAGTGAAGCAGGGTTTCACTATGGCTACACCTTC
CASSEAGFHYGYTF
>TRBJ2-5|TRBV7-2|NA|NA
TGTGCCAGCAGCTTAGACGGACACCAGGGGGAGACCCAGTACTTC
CASSLDGHQGETQYF
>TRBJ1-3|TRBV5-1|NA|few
TGCGCCAGCAGCTTGGAAGGGACAAGGGGAAACACCATATATTTT
CASSLEGTRGNTIYF
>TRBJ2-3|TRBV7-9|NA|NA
TGTGCCAGCAGCTTAGAATGGACCGTTCGTGGTACGCAGTATTTT
CASSLEWTVRGTQYF
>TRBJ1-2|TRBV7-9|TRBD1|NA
TGTGCCGGGACAGGGGCTAACTATGGCTACACCTTC
CAGTGANYGYTF
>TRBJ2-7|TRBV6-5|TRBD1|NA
TGTGCCAGCAGTTACCAAGGGTCCGGGACAGGGAGCTCCTACGAGCAGTACTTC
CASSYQGSGTGSSYEQYF
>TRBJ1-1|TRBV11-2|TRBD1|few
TGTGCCAGCAGCTTAGCGCATCCGCGAAACAGGGGGCGTACTGAAGCTTTCTTT
CASSLAHPRNRGRTEAFF
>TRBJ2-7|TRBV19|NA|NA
TGTGCCAGTAGTTCCGGCCTCGGGGACGAGCAGTACTTC
CASSSGLGDEQYF
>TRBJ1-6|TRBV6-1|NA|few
TGTGCCAGCACCAAAACAACCGGGGCGGGTAATTCACCCCTCCACTTT
CASTKTTGAGNSPLHF
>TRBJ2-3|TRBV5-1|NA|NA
TGCGCCAGTGGAGAGAGCGGGCGGAGCACAGATACGCAGTATTTT
CASGESGRSTDTQYF
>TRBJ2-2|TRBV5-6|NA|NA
TGTGCCAGCAGCTTCGAGGAGCGAGGCACCGGGGAGCTGTTTTTT
CASSFEERGTGELFF
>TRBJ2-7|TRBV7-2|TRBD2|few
TGTGCCAGCAGCTTAGTATCGAGCGGGGGCTCCTACGAGCAGTACTTC
CASSLVSSGGSYEQYF
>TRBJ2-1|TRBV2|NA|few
TGTGCCAGCAGTCTCTTCGCGCCGGAGGACAATGAGCAGTTCTTC
CASSLFAPEDNEQFF
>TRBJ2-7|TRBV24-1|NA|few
TGTGCCACCAGTGATACCTACGAGCAGTACTTC
CATSDTYEQYF
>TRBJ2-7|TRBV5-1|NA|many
TGCGCCAGCAGCTTGATAGGGAACTACGAGCAGTACTTC
CASSLIGNYEQYF
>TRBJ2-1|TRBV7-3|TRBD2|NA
TGTGCCAGCAGCTCCCTCGGGACTAGCAATAGATATGAGCAGTTCTTC
CASSSLGTSNRYEQFF
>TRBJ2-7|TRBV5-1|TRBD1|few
TGCGCCAGCAGTCCGGACAGGGTGGACGAGCAGTACTTC
CASSPDRVDEQYF
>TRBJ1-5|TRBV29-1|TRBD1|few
TGCAGCGTTCTAGGACAGGGCGATCAGCCCCAGCATTTT
CSVLGQGDQPQHF
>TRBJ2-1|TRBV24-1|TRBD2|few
TGTGCCACCAGTGGGACTAGCGGGAGGGCTAGTGAGCAGTTCTTC
CATSGTSGRASEQFF
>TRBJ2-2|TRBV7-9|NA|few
TGTGCCAGCAGCTTGGCCAGTCCTAACACCGGGGAGCTGTTTTTT
CASSLASPNTGELFF
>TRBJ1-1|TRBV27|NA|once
TGTGCCAGCTATCGGCGGGGCGCCTATGAAGCTTTCTTT
CASYRRGAYEAFF
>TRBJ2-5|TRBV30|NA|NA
TGTGCCTGGAGTGTAAGACAGGGAGGCGTTTACTTTCAAGAGACCCAGTACTTC
CAWSVRQGGVYFQETQYF
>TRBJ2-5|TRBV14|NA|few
TGTGCCAGCAGCCAGACAGATACGCCAAAAGAGACCCAGTACTTC
CASSQTDTPKETQYF
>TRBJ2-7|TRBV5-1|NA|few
TGCGCCAGCACCTTCGACCAAGCACAGTACGAGCAGTACTTC
CASTFDQAQYEQYF
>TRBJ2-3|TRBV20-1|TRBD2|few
TGCAGTGCTAGAACTAGCGGGACCAGAGATACGCAGTATTTT
CSARTSGTRDTQYF
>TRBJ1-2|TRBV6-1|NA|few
TGTGCCAGCAGTGAAACAGGGAGGAATGGCTACACCTTC
CASSETGRNGYTF
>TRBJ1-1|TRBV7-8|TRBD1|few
TGTGCCAGCAGCCCAGGGACAGGGACACTGAACACTGAAGCTTTCTTT
CASSPGTGTLNTEAFF
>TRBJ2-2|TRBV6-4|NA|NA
TGTGCCAGCAGCCACAGGGTGAACACCGGGGAGCTGTTTTTT
CASSHRVNTGELFF